This passage covers 29 T cell receptor beta chains from one sample sequenced in a study of T-cell reconstitution after alpha-beta-depleted transplantation in children. During its preparation, the TCRbeta library received unique molecular identifiers. TCRdb re-analysed the PCR reads in MiXCR, keeping a single row per CDR3 protein. Of about 540,000 distinct CDR3 sequences in the sample, roughly 18% are singletons; the top ten hold less than 4%. The input for sequencing was PBMCs from the stem cell graft donor, taken from the stem cell graft. The receptors shown here come from a human donor who donated a stem cell graft to a child with acute lymphoblastic leukemia.

V gene TRBV12-3 or TRBV12-4 combines with J gene TRBJ2-1; TRBD1 or TRBD2 may be the D gene (5 bases each). The CDR3 covers 12 residues. V was shortened by 5 bases and J by 10 bases, with 12 bases between the two germline ends. CDR3 residues: CASSPSGQEQFF. The DNA for the CDR3 is TGTGCCAGCAGTCCTTCGGGGCAGGAGCAGTTCTTC.

V gene TRBV20-1 combines with J gene TRBJ1-5; 8 bases line up with TRBD1. Germline V lookup: CDR1 DFQATT, CDR2 SNEGSKA (reference sequence). The ends lost 6 bases at V and 1 base at J; junction bases unmatched: 17. The CDR3 is made up of 18 amino acids. Here the CDR3 reads CSASLLGFQGASNQPQHF. The CDR3 DNA follows: TGCAGTGCCAGCCTGCTAGGTTTCCAGGGGGCCAGCAATCAGCCCCAGCATTTT.

This rearrangement joins TRBV20-1 to TRBJ1-3; D is unresolved. Trimming shortened V by 5 bases and J by 0 bases, and 8 bases separated the two germline ends. CDR3 size: 13 residues. Germline lookup yields CDR1 DFQATT and CDR2 SNEGSKA (reference sequence). The CDR3 DNA reads TGCAGTGCTCTTCCTTACTCTGGAAACACCATATATTTT. This translates into CSALPYSGNTIYF.

The rearrangement joins TRBV20-1 to TRBJ2-7; D ambiguous. The CDR3 runs to 14 residues. Trimming left V 3 bases short and J 2 bases short, with 14 bases between. Germline loops: CDR1 DFQATT, CDR2 SNEGSKA (reference sequence). CDR3 bases: TGCAGTGCTAGCCTGAATCTATTGACCTACGAGCAGTACTTC. Translated, it gives CSASLNLLTYEQYF.

This clonotype has only a few counts. The chain uses TRBV5-1 and TRBJ2-5; D not certain. The CDR3 has 13 amino acids. CDR1 and CDR2 (germline): SGHRS, YFSETQ. Trimming removed 1 base from V and 5 bases from J, with 9 bases in between. DNA for the CDR3: TGCGCCAGCAGCTTGCCGGGTACGGAGACCCAGTACTTC. Translation gives CASSLPGTETQYF.

The CDR3 here is CASKGGIGTQYF. In nucleotides, the CDR3 is TGTGCCAGCAAAGGAGGGATAGGGACCCAGTACTTC. The chain carries TRBV19 and TRBJ2-5; the D gene is possibly TRBD2 (6 bases). CDR3 size: 12 residues. Between the trimmed V and J ends, which lost 9 bases and 7 bases, there was a span of 15 bases. Per germline, CDR1 LNHDA and CDR2 SQIVND (reference sequence).

This clonotype was observed a handful of times. This chain uses TRBV5-1 with TRBJ1-1; possibly TRBD1 for D (5 bases). V was trimmed by 3 bases and J by 1 base, leaving 16 bases between them. Per germline, CDR1 SGHRS and CDR2 YFSETQ. This CDR3 is built from 16 residues. The CDR3 coding sequence is TGCGCCAGCAGCTCCGTTCGGGGGTCGTCGAACACTGAAGCTTTCTTT. Amino acids: CASSSVRGSSNTEAFF.

The V call is TRBV27, the J call TRBJ1-2; D gene unclear. CDR1 and CDR2 from the germline V gene are MNHEY and SMNVEV (reference sequence). The CDR3 loop spans 13 amino acids. Trimming pared 6 bases from V and 6 bases from J, leaving 14 bases between. The CDR3 coding sequence is TGTGCCAGCAGGGTTGGAAACCGGGATGGCTACACCTTC. Its protein product is CASRVGNRDGYTF.

The chain joins TRBV4-2 to TRBJ2-3; D tentatively fits TRBD1 or TRBD2 (5 bases each). This CDR3 region has 16 residues. The V gene's germline CDR1 is LGHNA and CDR2 YNFKEQ. The ends were cut back, 0 bases at V and 8 bases at J, with 18 bases in the middle. CDR3 coding DNA: TGTGCCAGCAGCCAAGATTCTCAAGAGGGGACGGGTACGCAGTATTTT. Its protein product is CASSQDSQEGTGTQYF.

This clonotype was recorded a few times. This rearrangement joins TRBV5-1 to TRBJ2-2; D is possibly TRBD2 (6 bases). The CDR3 totals 14 residues. Trimming pared 0 bases from V and 6 bases from J, leaving 9 bases between. Germline CDR1 reads SGHRS; CDR2 reads YFSETQ. The CDR3: CASSLGGAPGELFF. The CDR3 nucleotides are TGCGCCAGCAGCTTGGGCGGGGCCCCCGGGGAGCTGTTTTTT.

This chain's CDR3 is CASSFWLPQETQYF. CDR3 sequence (DNA): TGTGCCAGCAGTTTTTGGCTCCCTCAAGAGACCCAGTACTTC. This chain joins TRBV28 and TRBJ2-5; D gene unclear. V was trimmed by 3 bases and J by 2 bases, leaving 10 bases between them. CDR1 and CDR2 (germline): MDHEN, SYDVKM. CDR3 length: 14 amino acids.

This sequence joins TRBV20-1 and TRBJ1-2; D unclear. The CDR3 consists of 11 residues. Germline V gene data show CDR1 as DFQATT and CDR2 as SNEGSKA (reference sequence). In DNA form, the CDR3 reads TGCAGGGCGGCAGACTCTTATGGCTACACCTTC. Translating it yields CRAADSYGYTF.

This clonotype was observed a handful of times. J is TRBJ2-7 and V is TRBV7-3; TRBD1 agrees at 7 bases. The V gene's germline CDR1 is SGHTA and CDR2 FQGTGA. The J segment lost 1 base and the V segment lost 0 bases, leaving 3 bases of the junction unmatched. CDR3 length: 15 residues. This CDR3 is CASSLTRTGSYEQYF. DNA for the CDR3: TGTGCCAGCAGCTTAACGAGGACAGGTTCCTACGAGCAGTACTTC.

This clonotype has just a few counts. The V gene is TRBV12-3 or TRBV12-4, the J gene TRBJ1-6; D call uncertain. V was trimmed by 6 bases and J by 3 bases, leaving 12 bases between them. The CDR3 length is 15 residues. The CDR3 region has the DNA TGTGCCAGCAGCGACGACAAGGGCTATAATTCACCCCTCCACTTT. Translating it yields CASSDDKGYNSPLHF.

The chain employs TRBV27 and TRBJ2-7, with 8 bases fitting TRBD1. The CDR3 consists of 12 residues. Germline V gives CDR1 MNHEY, CDR2 SMNVEV (reference sequence). The junction had 4 bases not matched to a gene; V was cut back by 5 bases and J by 7 bases. CDR3 nucleotides: TGTGCCAGCAGTCGCAGGGGGCAAGAGCAGTACTTC. This encodes CASSRRGQEQYF.

The CDR3 is CASSLSGGMNTEAFF. In nucleotides, the CDR3 is TGTGCCAGCAGTTTATCGGGTGGGATGAACACTGAAGCTTTCTTT. The chain uses TRBV12-3 or TRBV12-4 and TRBJ1-1; no definite D call. The CDR3 loop spans 15 amino acids. The ends were cut back, 2 bases at V and 0 bases at J, with 10 bases in the middle.

This rearrangement joins TRBV19 to TRBJ2-5; 12 bases map to TRBD1. Germline V gives CDR1 LNHDA, CDR2 SQIVND (reference sequence). Trimming removed 4 bases from V and 4 bases from J; junction bases left unmatched: 4. This CDR3 contains 15 residues. Here the CDR3 reads CASSSRDRGLETQYF. The CDR3 DNA sequence: TGTGCCAGTAGTAGCCGGGACAGGGGGCTAGAGACCCAGTACTTC.

This clonotype was counted a few times. V gene TRBV20-1 combines with J gene TRBJ1-2; the D is unclear. The germline CDR1 and CDR2 sequences are DFQATT and SNEGSKA (reference sequence). The ends were cut back, 7 bases at V and 8 bases at J, with 20 bases in the middle. CDR3 length: 13 amino acids. Here the CDR3 reads CSVQPNFQHGYTF. CDR3 nucleotide sequence: TGCAGTGTTCAACCCAACTTTCAACACGGCTACACCTTC.

The chain joins TRBV27 to TRBJ2-4; TRBD1 aligns across 8 bases. The ends lost 3 bases at V and 8 bases at J; junction bases unmatched: 3. The germline gives CDR1 MNHEY, CDR2 SMNVEV (reference sequence). The CDR3 totals 13 residues. CDR3 amino acids: CASSFDRGYIQYF. CDR3 nucleotides: TGTGCCAGCAGTTTCGACAGGGGATACATTCAGTACTTC.

The table lists this clonotype with a few counts. CDR3 residues: CASSSYGGWGTEAFF. CDR3 in DNA: TGTGCCAGCAGTTCCTATGGCGGATGGGGCACTGAAGCTTTCTTT. This chain joins TRBV27 and TRBJ1-1; no clear D. The CDR3 consists of 15 residues. V lost 4 bases and J 4 bases, leaving 16 bases between the germline ends. Germline-derived CDR1 and CDR2 are MNHEY and SMNVEV (reference sequence).

The chain carries TRBV3-1 and TRBJ1-4, with D possibly being TRBD1 (5 bases). In germline, CDR1 is LGHDT, CDR2 YNNKEL (reference sequence). V was trimmed by 10 bases and J by 0 bases, leaving 24 bases between them. The CDR3 length is 18 residues. The DNA for the CDR3 is TGTGCCATCAGTTCCCTGCTAGGGGAGGCAACAACTAATGAAAAACTGTTTTTT. It is translated as CAISSLLGEATTNEKLFF.

Note on this clonotype: A read error may be the cause here, since a much bigger clone is one base away. The chain recombines TRBV20-1 with TRBJ2-7, with 13 positions matching TRBD2. The CDR3 loop spans 16 amino acids. In germline, CDR1 is DFQATT, CDR2 SNEGSKA (reference sequence). The DNA of the CDR3 is TGCAGTGCTAGAGGTACTAGCGGGAGGGCCGGGTACGACCAGTACTTC. Amino acids: CSARGTSGRAGYDQYF.

This clonotype showed up just a few times. The genes are TRBV5-1 and TRBJ2-1; no reliable D call. V dropped 4 bases and J dropped 8 bases, with 16 bases sitting between them. Germline V gene sequence: CDR1 SGHRS, CDR2 YFSETQ. This CDR3 region has 14 residues. CDR3 in amino acids: CASSPSPGWDEQFF. In nucleotides, the CDR3 is TGCGCCAGCAGCCCCTCCCCGGGCTGGGATGAGCAGTTCTTC. The full variable domain, in which reference TRBV5-1 and TRBJ2-1 provide the parts outside the CDR3, is KAGVTQTPRYLIKTRGQQVTLSCSPISGHRSVSWYQQTPGQGLQFLFEYFSETQRNKGNFPGRFSGRQFSNSRSEMNVSTLELGDSALYLCASSPSPGWDEQFFGPGTRLTVL.

A few counts support this clonotype. This rearrangement joins TRBV25-1 to TRBJ2-1; the match to TRBD2 covers 9 bases. Trimming at V came to 1 base and at J to 8 bases, leaving 9 bases not matched to a gene. Germline values: CDR1 MGHDK, CDR2 SYGVNS. The CDR3 contains 16 residues. CDR3 coding DNA: TGTGCCAGCAGTGAATGGGGACTAGCCTCAAAAGATGAGCAGTTCTTC. Protein: CASSEWGLASKDEQFF. Full variable domain (remainder filled in from reference TRBV25-1 and TRBJ2-1): EADIYQTPRYLVIGTGKKITLECSQTMGHDKMYWYQQDPGMELHLIHYSYGVNSTEKGDLSSESTVSRIRTEHFPLTLESARPSHTSQYLCASSEWGLASKDEQFFGPGTRLTVL.

In this sample, this clonotype turned up many times. The rearrangement joins TRBV12-3 or TRBV12-4 to TRBJ2-3; no firm D call. The CDR3 sequence is 12 residues long. Trimming took 3 bases from V and 6 from J, leaving 7 bases between them. The CDR3 DNA sequence: TGTGCCAGCAGTTTTGGACCGGATACGCAGTATTTT. It specifies CASSFGPDTQYF.

This clonotype turned up a few times. The chain combines TRBV7-7 with TRBJ2-3, with 9 bases fitting TRBD1. Looked up from germline, CDR1 is SSHAT and CDR2 is FNYEAQ (reference sequence). The ends lost 5 bases at V and 5 bases at J; junction bases unmatched: 8. The CDR3 totals 15 residues. CDR3 region: CASSETGGAGDTQYF. DNA for the CDR3: TGTGCCAGCAGCGAAACAGGGGGCGCCGGAGATACGCAGTATTTT.

This clonotype has just a few counts. This rearrangement joins TRBV10-3 to TRBJ2-7, with D perhaps matching TRBD2 (6 bases). V lost 3 bases, J lost 0 bases, and 9 bases lay in between. In germline, CDR1 is ENHRY, CDR2 SYGVKD. The CDR3 sequence is 14 residues long. The CDR3 sequence is CAISEISGSYEQYF. As DNA, the CDR3 is TGTGCCATCAGTGAAATTAGCGGCTCCTACGAGCAGTACTTC.

This clonotype has a handful of counts. This chain links TRBV6-1 with TRBJ1-6; a possible D gene is TRBD1 (5 bases). Trimming left V 8 bases short and J 7 bases short, with 12 bases between. The CDR3 has 13 amino acids. Looked up from germline, CDR1 is MNHNS and CDR2 is SASEGT. CDR3 DNA sequence: TGTGCCAGCGGTGGGAGGGGAAATTCACCCCTCCACTTT. It specifies CASGGRGNSPLHF.

The CDR3 bases are TGTGCCAGCAGTTACTCCCCCTTCGCCGATAATGAAAAACTGTTTTTT. Translated: CASSYSPFADNEKLFF. V gene TRBV6-5 combines with J gene TRBJ1-4; D unclear. CDR1 is MNHEY, CDR2 SVGAGI, per germline. V was clipped by 0 bases and J by 4 bases, with 12 bases between them. This CDR3 region has 16 residues.